The subject of this entry is one T cell receptor (beta chain). Its target is unknown. This sample is part of a study of memory CD4+ T cells and cytomegalovirus serostatus. Study as a whole: Healthy Belgian adult donors included about nine CMV-positive and 24 CMV-negative people. Study-wide results and limits: Median bootstrapped AUC for CMV status was around 0.95 originally, 0.9 to 0.93 US-trained. Each of 67 CMV-associated TCRbeta sequences occurred in one to five individuals.

The assay was immunoSEQ multiplex PCR, and TCRdb's table has in-frame clones only and misses some. The data show about 53,000 clones, around four fifths seen once. Germline CDR1 GTSNPN, CDR2 SVGIG (reference sequence). There are 17 residues in the CDR3. V lost 1 base and J 3 bases, leaving 19 bases between the germline ends. The sort gate was single viable CD3+CD4+CD8-CD45RO+ cells for memory CD4+ T cells. Serostatus was set by detecting CMV pp150, pp28, p38, p52 IgG. Sequencing was performed on memory CD4+ T cells from blood. The sequence was obtained from an adult in good health and CMV-seronegative. The chain couples TRBV30 to TRBJ1-5; possible D gene TRBD1, 5 bases. CDR3 protein: CAWSDNIRWGNNQPQHF. CDR3 coding DNA: TGTGCCTGGAGTGATAATATAAGGTGGGGGAACAATCAGCCCCAGCATTTT.